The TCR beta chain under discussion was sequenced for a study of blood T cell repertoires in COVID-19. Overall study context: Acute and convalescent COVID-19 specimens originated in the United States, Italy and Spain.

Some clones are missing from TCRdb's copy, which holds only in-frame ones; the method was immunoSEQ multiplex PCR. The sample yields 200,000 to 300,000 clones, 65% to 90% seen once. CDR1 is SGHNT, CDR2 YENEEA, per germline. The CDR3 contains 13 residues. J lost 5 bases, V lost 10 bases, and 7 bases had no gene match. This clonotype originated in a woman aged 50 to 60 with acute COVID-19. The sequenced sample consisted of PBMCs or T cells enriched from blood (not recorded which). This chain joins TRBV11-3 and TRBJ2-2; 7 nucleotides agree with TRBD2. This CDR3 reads CATRRGGTGELFF. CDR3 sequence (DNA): TGTGCCACCAGGAGGGGAGGGACCGGGGAGCTGTTTTTT.